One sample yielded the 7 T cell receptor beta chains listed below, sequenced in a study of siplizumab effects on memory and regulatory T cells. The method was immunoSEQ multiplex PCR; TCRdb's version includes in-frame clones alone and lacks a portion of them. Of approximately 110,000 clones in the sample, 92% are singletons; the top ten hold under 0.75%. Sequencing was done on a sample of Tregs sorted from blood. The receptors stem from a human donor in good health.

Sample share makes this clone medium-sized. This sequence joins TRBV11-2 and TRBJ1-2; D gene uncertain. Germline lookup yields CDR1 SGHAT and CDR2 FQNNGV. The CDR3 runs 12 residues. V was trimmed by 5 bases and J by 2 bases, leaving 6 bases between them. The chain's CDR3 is CASSRINYGYTF. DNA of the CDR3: TGTGCCAGCAGCCGGATAAACTATGGCTACACCTTC.

The CDR3 reads CASSPRTGGGADTQYF. CDR3 coding DNA: TGTGCCAGCAGCCCACGGACAGGCGGCGGGGCAGATACGCAGTATTTT. The chain employs TRBV7-2 and TRBJ2-3; tentatively, D is TRBD1 (7 bases). Trimming cost V 5 bases and J 4 bases, with 19 bases left between them. Germline V gene sequence: CDR1 SGHTA, CDR2 FQGNSA. This CDR3 is 16 amino acids long.

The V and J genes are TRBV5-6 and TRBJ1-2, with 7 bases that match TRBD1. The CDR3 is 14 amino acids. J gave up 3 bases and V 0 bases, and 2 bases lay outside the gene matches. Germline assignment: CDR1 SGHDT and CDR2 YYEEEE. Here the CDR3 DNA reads TGTGCCAGCAGCTTGGTAGGGACAGACTATGGCTACACCTTC. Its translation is CASSLVGTDYGYTF.

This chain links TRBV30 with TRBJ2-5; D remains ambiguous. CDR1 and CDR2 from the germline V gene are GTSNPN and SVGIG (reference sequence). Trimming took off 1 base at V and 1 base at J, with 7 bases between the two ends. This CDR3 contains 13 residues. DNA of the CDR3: TGTGCCTGGAGTGCCGCCCCCCAAGAGACCCAGTACTTC. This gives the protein CAWSAAPQETQYF.

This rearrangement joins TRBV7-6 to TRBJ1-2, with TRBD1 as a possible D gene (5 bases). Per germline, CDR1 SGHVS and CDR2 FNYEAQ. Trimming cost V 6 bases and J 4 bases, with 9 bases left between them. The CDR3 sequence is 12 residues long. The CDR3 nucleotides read TGTGCCAGCAGTCAGGGAACCTATGGCTACACCTTC. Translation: CASSQGTYGYTF.

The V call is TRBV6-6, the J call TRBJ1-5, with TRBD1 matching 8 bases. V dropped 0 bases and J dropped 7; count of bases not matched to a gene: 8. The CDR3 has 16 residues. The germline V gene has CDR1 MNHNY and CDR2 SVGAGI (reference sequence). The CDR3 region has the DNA TGTGCCAGCAGTTACTCGATTGACAGGGGAAGGCAGCCCCAGCATTTT. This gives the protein CASSYSIDRGRQPQHF.

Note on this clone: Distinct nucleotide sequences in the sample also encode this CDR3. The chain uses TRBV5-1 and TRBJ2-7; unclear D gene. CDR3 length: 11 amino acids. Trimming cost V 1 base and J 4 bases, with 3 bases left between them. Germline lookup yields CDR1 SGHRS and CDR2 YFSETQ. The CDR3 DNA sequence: TGCGCCAGCAGCTTGAATTACGAGCAGTACTTC. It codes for CASSLNYEQYF. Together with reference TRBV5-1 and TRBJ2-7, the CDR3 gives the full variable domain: KAGVTQTPRYLIKTRGQQVTLSCSPISGHRSVSWYQQTPGQGLQFLFEYFSETQRNKGNFPGRFSGRQFSNSRSEMNVSTLELGDSALYLCASSLNYEQYFGPGTRLTVT.